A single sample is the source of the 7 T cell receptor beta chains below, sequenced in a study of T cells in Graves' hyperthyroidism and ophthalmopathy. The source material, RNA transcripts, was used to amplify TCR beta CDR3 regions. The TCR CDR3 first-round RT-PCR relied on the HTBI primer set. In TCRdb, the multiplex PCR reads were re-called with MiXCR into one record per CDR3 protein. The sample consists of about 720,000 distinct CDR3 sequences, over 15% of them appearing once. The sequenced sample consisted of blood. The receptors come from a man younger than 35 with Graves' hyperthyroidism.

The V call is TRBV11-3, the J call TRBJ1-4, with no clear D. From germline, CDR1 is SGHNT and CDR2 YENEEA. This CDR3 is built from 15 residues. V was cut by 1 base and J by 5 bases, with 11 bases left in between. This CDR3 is CASSLGSGTNEKLFF. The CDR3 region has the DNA TGTGCCAGCAGCTTAGGCTCCGGCACAAATGAAAAACTGTTTTTT. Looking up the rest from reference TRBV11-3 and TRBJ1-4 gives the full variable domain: EAGVVQSPRYKIIEKKQPVAFWCNPISGHNTLYWYLQNLGQGPELLIRYENEEAVDDSQLPKDRFSAERLKGVDSTLKIQPAELGDSAVYLCASSLGSGTNEKLFFGSGTQLSVL.

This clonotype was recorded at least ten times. CDR3 in DNA: TGTGCCAGCAGCCTGGGACTAGCGGGAGGGCCGTGGTACGAGCAGTACTTC. Translation: CASSLGLAGGPWYEQYF. This chain uses TRBV7-2 with TRBJ2-7; 16 nucleotides line up with TRBD2. The trim removed 5 bases at V and 4 bases at J, leaving 8 bases unmatched. The CDR3 loop spans 17 amino acids. CDR1 is SGHTA, CDR2 FQGNSA, per germline.

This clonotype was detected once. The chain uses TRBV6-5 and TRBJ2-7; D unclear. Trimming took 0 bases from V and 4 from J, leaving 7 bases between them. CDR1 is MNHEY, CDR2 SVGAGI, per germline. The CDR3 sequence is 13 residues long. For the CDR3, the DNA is TGTGCCAGCAGTTACTCCACAACTTACGAGCAGTACTTC. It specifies CASSYSTTYEQYF.

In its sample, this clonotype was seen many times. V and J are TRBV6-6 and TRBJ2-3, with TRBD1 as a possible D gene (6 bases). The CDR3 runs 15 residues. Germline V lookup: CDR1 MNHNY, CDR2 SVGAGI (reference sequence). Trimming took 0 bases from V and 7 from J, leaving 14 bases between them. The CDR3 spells CASSYSIQQGNTQYF. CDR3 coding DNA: TGTGCCAGCAGTTACTCGATCCAGCAGGGGAATACGCAGTATTTT.

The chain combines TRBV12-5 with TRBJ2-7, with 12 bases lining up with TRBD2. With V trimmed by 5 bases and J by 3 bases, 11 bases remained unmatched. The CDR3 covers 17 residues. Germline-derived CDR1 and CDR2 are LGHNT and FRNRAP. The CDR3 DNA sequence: TGTGCTAGTGGTGCCGACCTAGCGGGAGGGCCAATCTACGAGCAGTACTTC. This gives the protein CASGADLAGGPIYEQYF.

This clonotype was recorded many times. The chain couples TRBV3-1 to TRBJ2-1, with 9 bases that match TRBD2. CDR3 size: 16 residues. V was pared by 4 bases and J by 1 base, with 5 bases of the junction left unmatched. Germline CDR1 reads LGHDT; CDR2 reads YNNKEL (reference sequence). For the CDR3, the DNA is TGTGCCAGCAGCCCCGGCCTAGCGGGATCCTACAATGAGCAGTTCTTC. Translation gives CASSPGLAGSYNEQFF.

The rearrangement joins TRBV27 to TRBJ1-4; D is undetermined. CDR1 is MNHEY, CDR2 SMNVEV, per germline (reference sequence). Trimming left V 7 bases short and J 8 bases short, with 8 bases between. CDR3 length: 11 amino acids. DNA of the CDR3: TGTGCCAGCACCCTGGACGAAAAACTGTTTTTT. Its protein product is CASTLDEKLFF.